The 18 T cell receptor beta chains presented below share a single source sample, sequenced in a study of blood T cell repertoires in COVID-19. Some clones are missing from TCRdb's copy, which holds only in-frame ones; the method was immunoSEQ multiplex PCR. This repertoire shows over 250,000 clones, approximately 87% found once; its top ten account for approximately 2.3%. The sample comprised peripheral blood. Source of these receptors: a woman between 45 and 60 years old with acute or convalescent COVID-19.

The genes are TRBV9 and TRBJ2-7; 7 bases are shared with TRBD1. The V segment lost 0 bases and the J segment 2 bases; nucleotides outside the gene matches: 8. Germline CDR1 and CDR2: SGDLS and YYNGEE. CDR3 length equals 16 residues. The CDR3 region is CASSVEGTALAYEQYF. DNA for the CDR3: TGTGCCAGCAGCGTAGAAGGGACAGCCCTAGCCTACGAGCAGTACTTC.

The rearrangement joins TRBV5-4 to TRBJ2-7; 10 nucleotides match TRBD1. The junction had 2 bases not matched to a gene; V was cut back by 3 bases and J by 5 bases. CDR3 size: 13 residues. Germline-derived CDR1 and CDR2 are SGHNT and YYREEE (reference sequence). CDR3 sequence reads: CASSSGQGDEQYF. The DNA of the CDR3 is TGTGCCAGCAGCTCTGGACAGGGGGACGAGCAGTACTTC.

V is TRBV19 and J is TRBJ2-2; 11 bases match TRBD2. V shed 7 bases, J shed 1 base, and the junction held 8 bases outside the gene matches. Germline V CDR1 and CDR2: LNHDA, SQIVND (reference sequence). This CDR3 is built from 17 residues. Written as DNA, the CDR3 is TGTGCCAGTAATACGCCCGGGACTAGCGGGAACACCGGGGAGCTGTTTTTT. It codes for CASNTPGTSGNTGELFF. Combining the CDR3 with reference TRBV19 and TRBJ2-2 gives the whole variable domain DGGITQSPKYLFRKEGQNVTLSCEQNLNHDAMYWYRQDPGQGLRLIYYSQIVNDFQKGDIAEGYSVSREKKESFPLTVTSAQKNPTAFYLCASNTPGTSGNTGELFFGEGSRLTVL.

This chain uses TRBV28 with TRBJ1-5, with TRBD1 matching over 8 bases. Per germline, CDR1 MDHEN and CDR2 SYDVKM. This CDR3 spans 17 amino acids. V gave up 0 bases and J gave up 6 bases; unmatched junction bases: 10. The DNA for the CDR3 is TGTGCCAGCAGTTTATGTCCCGGACAGGGAGCCTGTCAGCCCCAGCATTTT. Amino acid sequence: CASSLCPGQGACQPQHF.

The chain carries TRBV4-2 and TRBJ1-4; no clear D gene. Trimming left V 4 bases short and J 0 bases short, with 12 bases between. The CDR3 spans 16 residues. From germline, CDR1 is LGHNA and CDR2 YNFKEQ. CDR3: CASSLVYGTTNEKLFF. The CDR3 DNA is TGTGCCAGCAGCCTTGTCTACGGTACAACTAATGAAAAACTGTTTTTT.

V gene TRBV9 combines with J gene TRBJ2-3; no clear D gene. This CDR3 contains 14 residues. CDR1 SGDLS and CDR2 YYNGEE come from the germline V gene. V lost 0 bases and J lost 4, with 9 bases in between. CDR3 sequence: CASSVGNRADTQYF. The CDR3 nucleotides read TGTGCCAGCAGCGTAGGAAATCGCGCAGATACGCAGTATTTT.

The J gene is TRBJ1-1, the V gene TRBV18; TRBD1 matches 10 bases. The V gene's germline CDR1 is KGHSH and CDR2 LQKENI. Losses at the gene ends were 6 bases for V and 5 bases for J; bases not matched to a gene: 6. The CDR3 is 14 amino acids. In nucleotides, the CDR3 is TGTGCCAGCTCGCGACAGGGGGCCGTGACTGAAGCTTTCTTT. This sequence encodes CASSRQGAVTEAFF.

This clone was counted only a few times. This chain connects TRBV10-3 to TRBJ1-1; 9 bases match TRBD1. Germline CDR1 ENHRY, CDR2 SYGVKD. Trimming cost V 4 bases and J 4 bases; bases outside gene matches: 1. This CDR3 contains 13 residues. The CDR3 DNA sequence: TGTGCCATCAGTGGGACAGGGGCCACTGAAGCTTTCTTT. It translates to CAISGTGATEAFF.

This clone was counted once. V and J are TRBV24-1 and TRBJ1-3; D is undetermined. CDR1 KGHDR and CDR2 SFDVKD come from the germline V gene. This CDR3 has 14 amino acids. V shed 4 bases and J shed 0 bases, with 6 bases lying between them. This CDR3 is CATSESGSGNTIYF. The CDR3 region has the DNA TGTGCCACCAGTGAATCAGGCTCTGGAAACACCATATATTTT.

This rearrangement joins TRBV7-3 to TRBJ2-7; 9 positions agree with TRBD1. J lost 7 bases, V lost 5 bases, and 9 bases had no gene match. Looked up from germline, CDR1 is SGHTA and CDR2 is FQGTGA. The length of the CDR3 is 14 residues. CDR3 loop: CASSVQGAGTEQYF. In DNA form, the CDR3 reads TGTGCCAGCAGCGTACAGGGGGCCGGAACAGAGCAGTACTTC.

This chain uses TRBV7-2 with TRBJ2-1, with a possible D match to TRBD2 (7 bases). Trimming left V 2 bases short and J 5 bases short, with 13 bases between. CDR1 and CDR2 from the germline V gene are SGHTA and FQGNSA. This CDR3 contains 15 residues. The CDR3 sequence is CASSLWGGRHNEQFF. CDR3 nucleotides: TGTGCCAGCAGCTTATGGGGGGGCCGACACAATGAGCAGTTCTTC.

V gene TRBV18 combines with J gene TRBJ2-7; 8 bases match TRBD1. From germline, CDR1 is KGHSH and CDR2 LQKENI. The CDR3 totals 15 residues. V was pared by 3 bases and J by 3 bases, with 7 bases of the junction left unmatched. CDR3 residues: CASSPGTGTIYEQYF. CDR3 bases: TGTGCCAGCTCACCCGGGACAGGTACAATCTACGAGCAGTACTTC.

The V gene is TRBV30, the J gene TRBJ2-1; perhaps TRBD2 as D (5 bases). This CDR3 has 14 residues. V lost 0 bases, J lost 6 bases, and 12 bases lay in between. CDR1 and CDR2 from the germline V gene are GTSNPN and SVGIG (reference sequence). CDR3 residues: CAWSVGLAGNEQFF. In DNA form, the CDR3 reads TGTGCCTGGAGTGTAGGCCTAGCAGGCAATGAGCAGTTCTTC.

The J gene is TRBJ1-1, the V gene TRBV29-1, with 7 nucleotides matching TRBD1. V shed 3 bases and J 6 bases; nucleotides not matched to a gene: 7. CDR3 length: 13 amino acids. Germline V gene data show CDR1 as SQVTM and CDR2 as ANQGSEA. The CDR3 region is CSVDSRGTAEAFF. The CDR3 bases are TGCAGCGTTGATAGCAGGGGGACCGCTGAAGCTTTCTTT.

The gene calls are TRBV28 and TRBJ1-1, with no clear D. The CDR3 runs to 13 residues. Germline CDR1 MDHEN, CDR2 SYDVKM. Trimming removed 4 bases from V and 1 base from J, with 7 bases in between. CDR3 in DNA: TGTGCCAGCAGTTCAACTCAGAACACTGAAGCTTTCTTT. It encodes CASSSTQNTEAFF.

This chain joins TRBV4-1 and TRBJ1-1; 11 bases are shared with TRBD1. CDR3 length: 14 amino acids. Germline V lookup: CDR1 MGHRA, CDR2 YSYEKL. V lost 6 bases to trimming and J lost 7 bases; unmatched junction nucleotides: 7. CDR3 DNA sequence: TGCGCCAGCAGGAGGACAGGGGGCGATAATGAAGCTTTCTTT. Translated, it gives CASRRTGGDNEAFF.

The CDR3 sequence is CASSLAGGLPEQYF. The CDR3 DNA reads as TGTGCCAGCAGTTTAGCGGGAGGGCTGCCCGAGCAGTACTTC. The V and J genes are TRBV27 and TRBJ2-7; TRBD2 matches 9 bases. CDR3 length: 14 amino acids. Germline trimming cut 2 bases from V and 6 bases from J; bases unmatched to any gene: 5. CDR1 is MNHEY, CDR2 SMNVEV, per germline (reference sequence).

This clone was seen a few times. The gene calls are TRBV5-1 and TRBJ2-1, with D maybe TRBD2 (6 bases). The germline V and J ends were trimmed by 1 base and 0 bases, with 8 bases remaining between them. There are 15 residues in the CDR3. The V gene's germline CDR1 is SGHRS and CDR2 YFSETQ. The chain's CDR3 is CASSLLGGSYNEQFF. The CDR3 nucleotides are TGCGCCAGCAGCTTGTTGGGGGGCTCCTACAATGAGCAGTTCTTC.